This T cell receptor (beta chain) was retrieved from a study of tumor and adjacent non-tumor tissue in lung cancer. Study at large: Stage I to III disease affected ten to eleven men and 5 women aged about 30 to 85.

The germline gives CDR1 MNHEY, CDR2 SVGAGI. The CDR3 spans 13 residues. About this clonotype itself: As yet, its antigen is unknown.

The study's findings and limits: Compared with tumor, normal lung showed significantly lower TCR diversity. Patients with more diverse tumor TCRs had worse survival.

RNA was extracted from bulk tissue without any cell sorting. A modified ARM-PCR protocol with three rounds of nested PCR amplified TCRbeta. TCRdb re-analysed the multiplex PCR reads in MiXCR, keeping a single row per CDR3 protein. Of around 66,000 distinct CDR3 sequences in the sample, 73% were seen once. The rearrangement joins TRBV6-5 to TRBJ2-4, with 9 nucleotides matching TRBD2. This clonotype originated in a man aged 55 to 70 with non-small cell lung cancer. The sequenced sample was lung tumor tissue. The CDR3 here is CESAGGPADFQYF. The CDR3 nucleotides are TGTGAGAGCGCGGGAGGGCCGGCTGACTTTCAGTACTTC.